Each of the 30 T cell receptor beta chains below was sequenced from the same sample in a study of PD-1 blockade in classical Hodgkin lymphoma. Time point denoted: cycle 4 day 1 (C4D1), after five to seven weeks of nivolumab. Each patient relapsed following autologous stem cell transplantation, and prior brentuximab vedotin exposure differed. CD8+ T cell isolation from thawed PBMCs was performed by magnetic negative selection. The table came from immunoSEQ multiplex PCR; TCRdb's copy has only in-frame clones and leaves some out. The table lists 3,000 or so clones, 70% to 75% of them singletons. The input for sequencing was CD8+ T cells from blood, taken before the fourth cycle of nivolumab. The receptors here all came from a human donor with classical Hodgkin lymphoma.

This clone occurred once. The gene calls are TRBV7-3 and TRBJ2-1; D is possibly TRBD2 (6 bases). V shed 3 bases and J shed 0 bases, with 9 bases lying between them. CDR1 and CDR2 (germline): SGHTA, FQGTGA. The CDR3 has 15 residues. CDR3 residues: CASSLGLDSYNEQFF. In nucleotides, the CDR3 is TGTGCCAGCAGCTTGGGACTCGACTCCTACAATGAGCAGTTCTTC.

This clone was seen only a few times. This rearrangement joins TRBV4-3 to TRBJ2-7; 8 bases match TRBD2. V lost 0 bases, J lost 7 bases, and 8 bases stayed unmatched. CDR1 is LGHNA and CDR2 is YSLEER in the germline V gene. This CDR3 is 15 amino acids long. This chain's CDR3 is CASSQDRGGYGEQYF. The CDR3 nucleotides read TGCGCCAGCAGCCAAGACCGGGGGGGGTACGGGGAGCAGTACTTC.

V gene TRBV10-3 combines with J gene TRBJ2-7, with D possibly matching TRBD1 (5 bases). V shed 8 bases and J shed 6 bases, with 17 bases lying between them. Looked up from germline, CDR1 is ENHRY and CDR2 is SYGVKD. The CDR3 sequence is 13 residues long. The CDR3 protein is CAIWGPELREQYF. The CDR3 nucleotides read TGTGCCATCTGGGGCCCAGAGCTTCGCGAGCAGTACTTC.

This chain uses TRBV7-6 with TRBJ2-5, with 10 bases aligning to TRBD1. The CDR3 spans 16 residues. The V and J ends lost 3 bases and 5 bases, in that order; junction bases with no gene match: 9. Germline V gene data show CDR1 as SGHVS and CDR2 as FNYEAQ. The DNA for the CDR3 is TGTGCCAGCAGCTTCACCGGGGACAGGGGCAGCGAGACCCAGTACTTC. Protein sequence: CASSFTGDRGSETQYF. Variable domain in full (rest from reference TRBV7-6 and TRBJ2-5): GAGVSQSPRYKVTKRGQDVALRCDPISGHVSLYWYRQALGQGPEFLTYFNYEAQQDKSGLPNDRFSAERPEGSISTLTIQRTEQRDSAMYRCASSFTGDRGSETQYFGPGTRLLVL.

The J gene is TRBJ2-7, the V gene TRBV5-5; the D gene is possibly TRBD1 (6 bases). This CDR3 is built from 14 residues. V lost 1 base and J lost 5, with 13 bases in between. In germline, CDR1 is SGHKS, CDR2 YYEKEE (reference sequence). CDR3 DNA: TGTGCCAGCAGCTTGTGGAACAGGGCCGACGAGCAGTACTTC. Its protein product is CASSLWNRADEQYF.

The J gene is TRBJ2-7, the V gene TRBV6-5; no firm D call. Germline assignment: CDR1 MNHEY and CDR2 SVGAGI. Trimming took off 2 bases at V and 0 bases at J, with 8 bases between the two ends. The CDR3 is made up of 14 amino acids. DNA of the CDR3: TGTGCCAGCAGTTACGCGACATACTCCTACGAGCAGTACTTC. Residues: CASSYATYSYEQYF.

This sequence joins TRBV4-1 and TRBJ2-3, with 7 bases lining up with TRBD2. Germline-derived CDR1 and CDR2 are MGHRA and YSYEKL. CDR3 length equals 15 residues. Trimming removed 0 bases from V and 3 bases from J; junction bases left unmatched: 3. The CDR3 region has the DNA TGCGCCAGCAGCCAAGAGGCGGGAGTTACAGATACGCAGTATTTT. It codes for CASSQEAGVTDTQYF.

This clone was counted a few times. V usage is TRBV19 and J usage is TRBJ1-5; D is unresolved. From germline, CDR1 is LNHDA and CDR2 SQIVND (reference sequence). This CDR3 contains 17 residues. V gave up 3 bases and J gave up 0 bases, with 15 bases separating them. The CDR3, as DNA: TGTGCCAGTAGTATCAGTTTTCTGCCGAATAGCAATCAGCCCCAGCATTTT. Protein product: CASSISFLPNSNQPQHF. Drawing the rest from reference TRBV19 and TRBJ1-5, the complete variable domain is DGGITQSPKYLFRKEGQNVTLSCEQNLNHDAMYWYRQDPGQGLRLIYYSQIVNDFQKGDIAEGYSVSREKKESFPLTVTSAQKNPTAFYLCASSISFLPNSNQPQHFGDGTRLSIL.

The genes are TRBV4-1 and TRBJ1-4, with 9 bases aligning to TRBD1. The trim removed 2 bases at V and 8 bases at J, leaving 9 bases unmatched. CDR1 and CDR2 (germline): MGHRA, YSYEKL. This CDR3 spans 16 amino acids. The CDR3 sequence is CASSQPHGTGSEKLFF. The CDR3, as DNA: TGCGCCAGCAGCCAACCGCACGGGACAGGGTCCGAAAAACTGTTTTTT.

V and J are TRBV7-8 and TRBJ2-1, with a weak D call TRBD2 (6 bases). The CDR3 is 15 residues long. The V end lost 3 bases, the J end lost 0 bases, and 9 bases lay between the germline ends. From germline, CDR1 is SGHVS and CDR2 FQNEAQ. CDR3 in amino acids: CASSLGLDSYNEQFF. In DNA form, the CDR3 reads TGTGCCAGCAGCTTGGGACTCGACTCCTACAATGAGCAGTTCTTC. The full variable domain, rest sourced from reference TRBV7-8 and TRBJ2-1, is GAGVSQSPRYKVAKRGQDVALRCDPISGHVSLFWYQQALGQGPEFLTYFQNEAQLDKSGLPSDRFFAERPEGSVSTLKIQRTQQEDSAVYLCASSLGLDSYNEQFFGPGTRLTVL.

The rearrangement joins TRBV2 to TRBJ1-2, with unresolved D. The CDR3 runs to 13 residues. The ends were cut back, 2 bases at V and 2 bases at J, with 6 bases in the middle. Germline V gives CDR1 SNHLY, CDR2 FYNNEI. The CDR3 region has the DNA TGTGCCAGCAGTGAACCCGGGAACTATGGCTACACCTTC. Protein sequence: CASSEPGNYGYTF.

The gene calls are TRBV5-6 and TRBJ1-2, with D possibly matching TRBD1 (6 bases). With 5 bases removed from V and 1 base from J, the gap between germline ends came to 12 bases. Germline V CDR1 and CDR2: SGHDT, YYEEEE. The CDR3 sequence is 14 residues long. CDR3 sequence: CASRMGQFNYGYTF. CDR3 DNA: TGTGCCAGCAGAATGGGACAATTTAACTATGGCTACACCTTC.

Remarks on this clone: Since a far larger clone is one base different, this is likely a read error. The CDR3 nucleotides are TGTGCCAGCAGCCAAGAGGTCTTTCGGGTCATCCCCCCCTACGAGCAGTACTTC. It yields the protein CASSQEVFRVIPPYEQYF. The chain employs TRBV7-6 and TRBJ2-7; D remains ambiguous. Germline V CDR1 and CDR2: SGHVS, FNYEAQ. This CDR3 contains 18 residues. V lost 5 bases to trimming and J lost 2 bases, with 25 bases between them.

In its sample, this clone was seen a few times. The chain is built from TRBV4-3 and TRBJ2-3, with 7 bases matching TRBD2. The CDR3 runs to 17 residues. The V gene end was trimmed by 0 bases and the J gene end by 0 bases; junction bases not matched to a gene: 6. Germline CDR1 reads LGHNA; CDR2 reads YSLEER. The CDR3 loop is CASSQEGGLESTDTQYF. In DNA form, the CDR3 reads TGCGCCAGCAGCCAAGAGGGTGGACTAGAGAGCACAGATACGCAGTATTTT.

This chain connects TRBV6-1 to TRBJ2-7; D ambiguous. The germline V and J ends were trimmed by 5 bases and 0 bases, with 14 bases remaining between them. The CDR3 spans 15 residues. Germline V gene sequence: CDR1 MNHNS, CDR2 SASEGT. The CDR3 is CASSKSTDSSYEQYF. DNA of the CDR3: TGTGCCAGCAGTAAATCGACGGATAGCTCCTACGAGCAGTACTTC.

The genes are TRBV4-3 and TRBJ2-7; 7 bases are a match to TRBD2. Germline V gives CDR1 LGHNA, CDR2 YSLEER. V was clipped by 4 bases and J by 0 bases; unmatched bases: 6. CDR3 size: 15 residues. The CDR3 here is CASSPGEGSSYEQYF. CDR3 DNA sequence: TGCGCCAGCAGCCCCGGGGAGGGGAGCTCCTACGAGCAGTACTTC.

V is TRBV7-8 and J is TRBJ2-7; D is undetermined. CDR1 is SGHVS and CDR2 is FQNEAQ in the germline V gene. This CDR3 is 12 amino acids long. The germline V and J ends were trimmed by 5 bases and 2 bases, with 7 bases remaining between them. The CDR3 DNA is TGTGCCAGCAGCCCCTCGACCTACGAGCAGTACTTC. Amino acid sequence: CASSPSTYEQYF.

The chain combines TRBV9 with TRBJ2-5; possibly TRBD2 for D (6 bases). V lost 4 bases to trimming and J lost 5 bases, with 18 bases between them. Germline V lookup: CDR1 SGDLS, CDR2 YYNGEE. This CDR3 is built from 15 residues. The CDR3 DNA reads TGTGCCAGCAGCCAGGGCGGGGCGGAAGGGGAGACCCAGTACTTC. Protein: CASSQGGAEGETQYF.

A note on this clone: The junction does not match germline at one end; this may be a read error. The chain recombines TRBV28 with TRBJ1-5; maybe TRBD1 (6 bases). The CDR3 contains 12 residues. Germline V CDR1 and CDR2: MDHEN, SYDVKM. The CDR3 DNA sequence: TGTGCCAGCAGTTTTGGGGGGCGGCCTGGGAATTTT. Amino acid sequence: CASSFGGRPGNF.

This clone has only a few counts. CDR3 protein: CASANTEAFF. CDR3 nucleotides: TGTGCCAGCGCCAACACTGAAGCTTTCTTT. The chain uses TRBV2 and TRBJ1-1, with D unclear. Germline V gene sequence: CDR1 SNHLY, CDR2 FYNNEI. The CDR3 consists of 10 residues. Trimming shortened V by 8 bases and J by 2 bases, and 3 bases separated the two germline ends.

This chain links TRBV9 with TRBJ2-6; 11 positions match TRBD2. CDR1 SGDLS and CDR2 YYNGEE come from the germline V gene. The J segment lost 3 bases and the V segment lost 4 bases, leaving 12 bases of the junction unmatched. The CDR3 is made up of 19 amino acids. This CDR3 is CASSLPSGTSGSGANVLTF. CDR3 sequence (DNA): TGTGCCAGCAGCCTTCCCTCCGGGACTAGCGGAAGTGGGGCCAACGTCCTGACTTTC.

The V gene is TRBV7-2, the J gene TRBJ2-7; D remains unclear. V dropped 2 bases and J dropped 4 bases, with 9 bases sitting between them. There are 13 residues in the CDR3. Germline values: CDR1 SGHTA, CDR2 FQGNSA. The CDR3 nucleotides read TGTGCCAGCAGCTTAATGAGTAGGTACGAGCAGTACTTC. Protein: CASSLMSRYEQYF.

There are a few counts of this clone. The V call is TRBV7-9, the J call TRBJ1-2; D perhaps matches TRBD1 (6 bases). The CDR3 covers 14 residues. Germline CDR1 and CDR2: SEHNR and FQNEAQ (reference sequence). V dropped 4 bases and J dropped 0 bases, with 9 bases sitting between them. The CDR3 reads CASSSTGANYGYTF. In DNA, the CDR3 is TGTGCCAGCAGCTCGACAGGAGCTAACTATGGCTACACCTTC.

The chain joins TRBV9 to TRBJ1-2; TRBD1 might be the D (5 bases). Trimming shortened V by 3 bases and J by 0 bases, and 12 bases separated the two germline ends. CDR1 and CDR2 from the germline V gene are SGDLS and YYNGEE. CDR3 size: 15 residues. CDR3 loop: CASSAPGQPNYGYTF. Written as DNA, the CDR3 is TGTGCCAGCAGCGCGCCAGGGCAGCCTAACTATGGCTACACCTTC.

The table lists this clone with a few counts. The chain couples TRBV19 to TRBJ1-5; D is undetermined. Germline values: CDR1 LNHDA, CDR2 SQIVND (reference sequence). This CDR3 contains 13 residues. The germline V and J ends were trimmed by 3 bases and 6 bases, with 9 bases remaining between them. The CDR3 sequence is CASSMGSRQPQHF. CDR3 coding DNA: TGTGCCAGTAGTATGGGATCCCGTCAGCCCCAGCATTTT.

In this sample, this clone turned up once. The CDR3: CASSQGTGERETQYF. The CDR3 DNA follows: TGCGCCAGCAGCCAAGGTACAGGGGAGCGAGAGACCCAGTACTTC. The gene calls are TRBV4-3 and TRBJ2-5; 7 bases agree with TRBD1. The trim removed 1 base at V and 4 bases at J, leaving 6 bases unmatched. Germline lookup yields CDR1 LGHNA and CDR2 YSLEER. The CDR3 has 15 residues.

This sequence joins TRBV5-6 and TRBJ2-5, with D perhaps TRBD2 (6 bases). The germline V and J ends were trimmed by 5 bases and 4 bases, with 21 bases remaining between them. CDR1 is SGHDT and CDR2 is YYEEEE in the germline V gene. CDR3 size: 16 residues. The CDR3 reads CASSRPTLAYGETQYF. CDR3 sequence (DNA): TGTGCCAGCAGTCGACCGACGCTAGCGTACGGAGAGACCCAGTACTTC.

J is TRBJ2-3 and V is TRBV27; possible D gene TRBD2, 7 bases. The V gene lost 7 bases and the J gene lost 3 bases, with 14 bases spanning the gap. The CDR3 extends over 14 amino acids. Per the germline V gene, CDR1 is MNHEY and CDR2 is SMNVEV (reference sequence). CDR3 residues: CASTPGGHTDTQYF. The CDR3 DNA is TGTGCCAGCACCCCCGGGGGGCATACAGATACGCAGTATTTT.

This clone was seen only a few times. V is TRBV7-8 and J is TRBJ1-1, with D possibly matching TRBD1 (6 bases). Trimming stripped 3 bases from V and 1 base from J, with 15 bases between. Germline V lookup: CDR1 SGHVS, CDR2 FQNEAQ. The length of the CDR3 is 16 residues. The CDR3 region is CASSFILRGANTEAFF. For the CDR3, the DNA is TGTGCCAGCAGCTTCATCCTCAGGGGCGCGAACACTGAAGCTTTCTTT. Using reference TRBV7-8 and TRBJ1-1 for the parts outside the CDR3, the full variable domain is GAGVSQSPRYKVAKRGQDVALRCDPISGHVSLFWYQQALGQGPEFLTYFQNEAQLDKSGLPSDRFFAERPEGSVSTLKIQRTQQEDSAVYLCASSFILRGANTEAFFGQGTRLTVV.

The chain links TRBV29-1 to TRBJ2-7, with D perhaps matching TRBD1 or TRBD2 (5 bases each). CDR3 size: 10 residues. V gave up 6 bases and J gave up 2 bases, with 5 bases separating them. Germline-derived CDR1 and CDR2 are SQVTM and ANQGSEA. Here the CDR3 DNA reads TGCAGCGTGGGGGCCTACGAGCAGTACTTC. Its protein is CSVGAYEQYF.